The 28 T cell receptor beta chains given below trace back to one sample, sequenced in a study of OX40 agonist ivuxolimab in advanced cancers. The library came from the immunoSEQ multiplex PCR assay. Drawn from immuneACCESS, this table holds only the in-frame rearrangements with V and J called that TCRdb kept. Clones are partly lost; checked studies trace under half to an unresolved V gene and leave the rest unexplained. Here the sample has roughly 75,000 clones; about nine tenths occur a single time. The top ten clones comprise 2.8% of the sample. This sample comprised CD4+ or CD8+ T cells sorted from blood, obtained in a trial of the OX40 agonist ivuxolimab. The receptors come from an adult with an advanced solid tumor such as melanoma, head and neck, liver or kidney cancer.

The chain couples TRBV5-6 to TRBJ2-1; 8 bases line up with TRBD1. Losses at the gene ends were 6 bases for V and 2 bases for J; bases not matched to a gene: 7. The CDR3 runs to 15 residues. Germline CDR1 reads SGHDT; CDR2 reads YYEEEE. The CDR3 sequence is CASTRTGSPYNEQFF. The CDR3 coding sequence is TGTGCCAGCACCCGGACAGGGTCTCCCTACAATGAGCAGTTCTTC.

The chain links TRBV19 to TRBJ1-5, with D perhaps TRBD1 (5 bases). CDR3 size: 12 residues. Between the trimmed V and J ends, which lost 8 bases and 8 bases, there was a span of 13 bases. From germline, CDR1 is LNHDA and CDR2 SQIVND (reference sequence). CDR3 protein: CASRGLGEPQHF. Here the CDR3 DNA reads TGTGCCAGTCGGGGACTCGGGGAGCCCCAGCATTTT.

The chain combines TRBV18 with TRBJ1-3; D perhaps matches TRBD1 (5 bases). Germline lookup yields CDR1 KGHSH and CDR2 LQKENI. V lost 1 base, J lost 2 bases, and 12 bases lay in between. The CDR3 loop spans 16 amino acids. The CDR3 DNA reads TGTGCCAGCTCACCACAGTTGGGGCGAACTGGAAACACCATATATTTT. Its protein product is CASSPQLGRTGNTIYF.

This clone has more than one count but fewer than ten. The chain is built from TRBV10-3 and TRBJ1-5; tentatively, D is TRBD1 (5 bases). The germline V and J ends were trimmed by 4 bases and 3 bases, with 10 bases remaining between them. This CDR3 comprises 14 residues. Looked up from germline, CDR1 is ENHRY and CDR2 is SYGVKD. The CDR3: CAISVQGDNQPQHF. The CDR3 nucleotides are TGTGCCATCAGTGTTCAGGGAGACAATCAGCCCCAGCATTTT.

The rearrangement uses TRBV5-1 and TRBJ2-2; weak D call: TRBD1 (5 bases). Germline values: CDR1 SGHRS, CDR2 YFSETQ. The CDR3 contains 17 residues. V lost 0 bases and J 1 base, leaving 13 bases between the germline ends. The CDR3 region is CASSLDYPGMNTGELFF. Written as DNA, the CDR3 is TGCGCCAGCAGCTTGGATTACCCAGGGATGAACACCGGGGAGCTGTTTTTT.

Relative to its sample, this clone is medium-sized (0.01 to 0.1%). For the CDR3, the DNA is TGCAGCGGACGGACTAGCGGGGGGCCGGAGACCCAGTACTTC. This codes for CSGRTSGGPETQYF. V and J are TRBV29-1 and TRBJ2-5; 14 bases map to TRBD2. V dropped 7 bases and J dropped 5; count of bases not matched to a gene: 6. The germline CDR1 and CDR2 sequences are SQVTM and ANQGSEA. The CDR3 sequence is 14 residues long.

V and J are TRBV30 and TRBJ1-2; a possible D gene is TRBD1 (6 bases). The germline CDR1 and CDR2 sequences are GTSNPN and SVGIG (reference sequence). This CDR3 is built from 15 residues. With 3 bases removed from V and 4 bases from J, the gap between germline ends came to 18 bases. The CDR3 loop reads CAWRRGQRSPYGYTF. The CDR3 bases are TGTGCCTGGAGACGAGGACAGAGGTCACCCTATGGCTACACCTTC.

This chain links TRBV9 with TRBJ2-5, with TRBD1 as a possible D gene (5 bases). With 3 bases removed from V and 2 bases from J, the gap between germline ends came to 11 bases. CDR3 length: 14 residues. The germline CDR1 and CDR2 sequences are SGDLS and YYNGEE. CDR3 in amino acids: CASSAGNYQETQYF. The CDR3 DNA sequence: TGTGCCAGCAGCGCAGGGAATTATCAAGAGACCCAGTACTTC.

The V call is TRBV28, the J call TRBJ1-2, with 7 bases matching TRBD1. The CDR3 spans 15 residues. J lost 4 bases, V lost 6 bases, and 11 bases had no gene match. The germline V gene encodes CDR1 MDHEN and CDR2 SYDVKM. CDR3 sequence reads: CASSWGQSLGYGYTF. The CDR3 bases are TGTGCCAGCAGCTGGGGACAGTCTCTAGGCTATGGCTACACCTTC.

The rearrangement joins TRBV11-2 to TRBJ1-3, with no clear D. Germline CDR1 and CDR2: SGHAT and FQNNGV. The CDR3 runs 16 residues. With 1 base removed from V and 0 bases from J, the gap between germline ends came to 10 bases. The CDR3 is CASSLARTASGNTIYF. The CDR3 nucleotides read TGTGCCAGCAGCTTAGCGAGGACGGCCTCTGGAAACACCATATATTTT.

The chain links TRBV9 to TRBJ2-3, with D perhaps being TRBD1 or TRBD2 (6 bases each). Germline V gene lookup returns CDR1 SGDLS and CDR2 YYNGEE. The CDR3 is 16 residues long. V lost 3 bases to trimming and J lost 5 bases, with 19 bases between them. The DNA of the CDR3 is TGTGCCAGCAGCGCCCGAGGGGGGCAGGGTGAAGATACGCAGTATTTT. It is translated as CASSARGGQGEDTQYF.

This clone has more than one count but fewer than ten. The chain couples TRBV19 to TRBJ1-1; 8 nucleotides match TRBD1. The junction had 2 bases not matched to a gene; V was cut back by 4 bases and J by 7 bases. Per the germline V gene, CDR1 is LNHDA and CDR2 is SQIVND (reference sequence). The CDR3 contains 12 residues. CDR3 in DNA: TGTGCCAGTAGTAATGACAGGGGTGAAGCTTTCTTT. Amino acids: CASSNDRGEAFF. Together with reference TRBV19 and TRBJ1-1, the CDR3 gives the full variable domain: DGGITQSPKYLFRKEGQNVTLSCEQNLNHDAMYWYRQDPGQGLRLIYYSQIVNDFQKGDIAEGYSVSREKKESFPLTVTSAQKNPTAFYLCASSNDRGEAFFGQGTRLTVV.

V usage is TRBV5-1 and J usage is TRBJ2-4, with 7 nucleotides matching TRBD1. The ends lost 1 base at V and 0 bases at J; junction bases unmatched: 4. Germline lookup yields CDR1 SGHRS and CDR2 YFSETQ. There are 16 residues in the CDR3. Written as DNA, the CDR3 is TGCGCCAGCAGCTTGACAGGGGACCCAGCCAAAAACATTCAGTACTTC. Residues: CASSLTGDPAKNIQYF.

The chain uses TRBV28 and TRBJ1-5; no firm D call. CDR1 and CDR2 (germline): MDHEN, SYDVKM. V lost 5 bases and J 1 base, leaving 18 bases between the germline ends. The CDR3 runs 17 residues. The CDR3 sequence is CASSPLDNILSNQPQHF. The CDR3 DNA reads as TGTGCCAGCAGTCCCTTAGACAACATCCTAAGCAATCAGCCCCAGCATTTT.

CDR3 protein: CATRGSGGGSYNEQFF. The CDR3 bases are TGTGCCACCCGGGGTAGCGGGGGGGGGTCCTACAATGAGCAGTTCTTC. This chain joins TRBV15 and TRBJ2-1; 11 bases align to TRBD2. Germline V CDR1 and CDR2: LNHNV, YYDKDF (reference sequence). CDR3 length: 16 residues. Losses at the gene ends were 8 bases for V and 1 base for J; bases not matched to a gene: 7.

This clone was observed a handful of times. This rearrangement joins TRBV18 to TRBJ2-6, with no clear D. CDR1 and CDR2 (germline): KGHSH, LQKENI. V lost 4 bases, J lost 4 bases, and 14 bases lay in between. The length of the CDR3 is 16 residues. CDR3 nucleotide sequence: TGTGCCAGCTCACGAGACACACCTGGCGGGGCCAACGTCCTGACTTTC. Translating gives CASSRDTPGGANVLTF.

V usage is TRBV4-2 and J usage is TRBJ2-5; a possible D gene is TRBD2 (6 bases). CDR3 size: 14 residues. Germline V gene data show CDR1 as LGHNA and CDR2 as YNFKEQ. Trimming stripped 1 base from V and 5 bases from J, with 11 bases between. In DNA form, the CDR3 reads TGTGCCAGCAGCCAAGCAGGGAGGCCCGAGACCCAGTACTTC. Translation gives CASSQAGRPETQYF.

V usage is TRBV14 and J usage is TRBJ2-7; the D is unclear. The CDR3 consists of 13 residues. Germline assignment: CDR1 SGHDN and CDR2 FVKESK. The V gene lost 0 bases and the J gene lost 7 bases, with 10 bases spanning the gap. CDR3 sequence: CASSQENFSEQYF. The DNA of the CDR3 is TGTGCCAGCAGCCAAGAAAACTTTTCGGAGCAGTACTTC.

The chain links TRBV30 to TRBJ1-5; D call uncertain. V shed 5 bases and J shed 8 bases, with 16 bases lying between them. The CDR3 sequence is 13 residues long. Germline values: CDR1 GTSNPN, CDR2 SVGIG (reference sequence). The CDR3 loop reads CAWGGIRGEPQHF. The DNA for the CDR3 is TGTGCCTGGGGAGGTATCAGAGGCGAGCCCCAGCATTTT.

The chain employs TRBV4-3 and TRBJ2-7, with TRBD2 as a possible D gene (6 bases). Germline loops: CDR1 LGHNA, CDR2 YSLEER. V shed 3 bases and J shed 1 base, with 13 bases lying between them. The CDR3 is 15 amino acids. CDR3 nucleotide sequence: TGCGCCAGCAGCCACGGGCGGGGCGGATCCTACGAGCAGTACTTC. Translating it yields CASSHGRGGSYEQYF.

This chain links TRBV6-4 with TRBJ1-5; D unresolved. Trimming stripped 3 bases from V and 7 bases from J, with 13 bases between. The CDR3 extends over 14 amino acids. CDR1 and CDR2 (germline): MRHNA, SNTAGT. The CDR3 DNA is TGTGCCAGCAGTGAAGAAGGGATGGGGCAGCCCCAGCATTTT. Translating it yields CASSEEGMGQPQHF.

The chain recombines TRBV18 with TRBJ2-1, with 11 bases identical to TRBD1. The CDR3 runs 16 residues. Trimming at V came to 6 bases and at J to 6 bases, leaving 10 bases not matched to a gene. Germline-derived CDR1 and CDR2 are KGHSH and LQKENI. The CDR3 DNA reads as TGTGCCAGCTCCCCGACCGGGACAGGGGGAAGCAATGAGCAGTTCTTC. Translated: CASSPTGTGGSNEQFF. Complete variable domain (other parts from reference TRBV18 and TRBJ2-1): NAGVMQNPRHLVRRRGQEARLRCSPMKGHSHVYWYRQLPEEGLKFMVYLQKENIIDESGMPKERFSAEFPKEGPSILRIQQVVRGDSAAYFCASSPTGTGGSNEQFFGPGTRLTVL.

The V gene is TRBV18, the J gene TRBJ1-2; D ambiguous. The V gene lost 2 bases and the J gene lost 8 bases, with 21 bases spanning the gap. The CDR3 has 16 residues. The germline gives CDR1 KGHSH, CDR2 LQKENI. The CDR3 is CASSPSVDFVGLGYTF. For the CDR3, the DNA is TGTGCCAGCTCACCAAGTGTGGATTTCGTGGGCCTCGGCTACACCTTC. Supplemented by reference TRBV18 and TRBJ1-2, the full variable domain reads NAGVMQNPRHLVRRRGQEARLRCSPMKGHSHVYWYRQLPEEGLKFMVYLQKENIIDESGMPKERFSAEFPKEGPSILRIQQVVRGDSAAYFCASSPSVDFVGLGYTFGSGTRLTVV.

This sequence joins TRBV28 and TRBJ1-2, with 7 bases fitting TRBD1. Germline V gene data show CDR1 as MDHEN and CDR2 as SYDVKM. Germline trimming cut 2 bases from V and 8 bases from J; bases unmatched to any gene: 8. This CDR3 contains 14 residues. CDR3 nucleotide sequence: TGTGCCAGCAGTTTACCAGCAGGGGGTAGCGGCTACACCTTC. This codes for CASSLPAGGSGYTF.

V and J are TRBV7-9 and TRBJ2-5; D gene uncertain. Trimming shortened V by 4 bases and J by 1 base, and 19 bases separated the two germline ends. CDR3 length: 17 amino acids. Germline CDR1 is SEHNR and CDR2 is FQNEAQ (reference sequence). The CDR3 DNA follows: TGTGCCAGCAGCTCTCGACGGCTCAGCGAATTCCAAGAGACCCAGTACTTC. This codes for CASSSRRLSEFQETQYF. The whole variable domain, remainder taken from reference TRBV7-9 and TRBJ2-5, is DTGVSQNPRHKITKRGQNVTFRCDPISEHNRLYWYRQTLGQGPEFLTYFQNEAQLEKSRLLSDRFSAERPKGSFSTLEIQRTEQGDSAMYLCASSSRRLSEFQETQYFGPGTRLLVL.

V usage is TRBV27 and J usage is TRBJ2-3; D uncertain. CDR1 MNHEY and CDR2 SMNVEV come from the germline V gene (reference sequence). Trimming left V 2 bases short and J 6 bases short, with 12 bases between. The CDR3 loop spans 14 amino acids. Here the CDR3 DNA reads TGTGCCAGCAGTTTAGACCTTTTTACGGATACGCAGTATTTT. The encoded protein is CASSLDLFTDTQYF.

The chain recombines TRBV10-3 with TRBJ2-3; 11 nucleotides match TRBD2. Germline CDR1 ENHRY, CDR2 SYGVKD. The V segment lost 8 bases and the J segment 0 bases; nucleotides outside the gene matches: 16. CDR3 length: 19 amino acids. In DNA form, the CDR3 reads TGTGCCATCCATTCGCGGACACCGGGACTAGCGGAGAGCACAGATACGCAGTATTTT. It codes for CAIHSRTPGLAESTDTQYF.

The chain has TRBV13 and TRBJ2-5, with D possibly TRBD2 on 7 matching bases. The CDR3 loop spans 14 amino acids. Trimming pared 3 bases from V and 5 bases from J, leaving 13 bases between. From germline, CDR1 is PRHDT and CDR2 FYEKMQ (reference sequence). The CDR3 is CASSLRAGAETQYF. DNA of the CDR3: TGTGCCAGCAGCTTGAGGGCGGGGGCGGAGACCCAGTACTTC.